The rows below give T cell receptor beta chains drawn from one sample of a study of blood T cell repertoires in COVID-19. Repertoires were generated with immunoSEQ multiplex PCR, while TCRdb's copy carries only in-frame clones and drops some. The repertoire has some 130,000 clones, around 83% of them found once; the top ten carry roughly 9.7%. Sequences were obtained from peripheral blood. These receptors came from a man aged 40-55 years with active or convalescent COVID-19. Each CDR3 is given with its conserved first and last residue. The order of the fields is J gene, D gene, V gene, CDR3 protein, CDR3 DNA. The D gene is left open where the match is weak.

j_gene: TRBJ1-4; d_gene: -; v_gene: TRBV30; CDR3aa: CASEGGGLGEKLFF; CDR3nt: TGTGCCTCGGAGGGTGGGGGGTTAGGTGAAAAACTGTTTTTT
j_gene: TRBJ2-3; d_gene: -; v_gene: TRBV5-5; CDR3aa: CASSFMARATDTQYF; CDR3nt: TGTGCCAGCAGCTTTATGGCCAGGGCGACAGATACGCAGTATTTT
j_gene: TRBJ2-5; d_gene: -; v_gene: TRBV13; CDR3aa: CASSPRYSNRETQYF; CDR3nt: TGTGCCAGCAGCCCGCGGTATTCGAACCGGGAGACCCAGTACTTC
j_gene: TRBJ1-2; d_gene: TRBD1; v_gene: TRBV27; CDR3aa: CASSSLPGQGATYGYTF; CDR3nt: TGTGCCAGCAGTTCCCTACCCGGACAGGGGGCGACCTATGGCTACACCTTC
j_gene: TRBJ2-3; d_gene: TRBD2; v_gene: TRBV2; CDR3aa: CASSVTSGGVHLYF; CDR3nt: TGTGCCAGCAGTGTGACTAGCGGGGGGGTCCATTTGTATTTT
j_gene: TRBJ1-2; d_gene: -; v_gene: TRBV7-9; CDR3aa: CASSFQQGNYGYTF; CDR3nt: TGTGCCAGCAGCTTTCAACAGGGAAACTATGGCTACACCTTC
j_gene: TRBJ1-2; d_gene: TRBD1; v_gene: TRBV12-3/TRBV12-4; CDR3aa: CASSLTGNYGYTF; CDR3nt: TGTGCCAGCAGTTTGACAGGGAACTATGGCTACACCTTC
j_gene: TRBJ1-1; d_gene: -; v_gene: TRBV9; CDR3aa: CASSVGGSKAEAFF; CDR3nt: TGTGCCAGCAGCGTGGGAGGGAGTAAGGCTGAAGCTTTCTTT
j_gene: TRBJ2-7; d_gene: -; v_gene: TRBV6-6; CDR3aa: CASSGDNSYEQYF; CDR3nt: TGTGCCAGCAGCGGGGACAACTCCTACGAGCAGTACTTC
j_gene: TRBJ1-4; d_gene: TRBD1; v_gene: TRBV5-8; CDR3aa: CASSKNTRTGMNEKLFF; CDR3nt: TGTGCCAGCAGCAAAAACACTAGGACAGGGATGAATGAAAAACTGTTTTTT
j_gene: TRBJ1-5; d_gene: -; v_gene: TRBV7-2; CDR3aa: CATRAGEGNQPQHF; CDR3nt: TGTGCCACCCGGGCGGGGGAGGGCAATCAGCCCCAGCATTTT
j_gene: TRBJ1-1; d_gene: TRBD1; v_gene: TRBV3-1/TRBV3-2; CDR3aa: CASSQASGGNTEAFF; CDR3nt: TGTGCCAGCAGCCAAGCCTCAGGGGGGAACACTGAAGCTTTCTTT
j_gene: TRBJ2-1; d_gene: -; v_gene: TRBV10-3; CDR3aa: CASSPPTVYNEQFF; CDR3nt: TGTGCCTCCTCCCCCCCTACGGTATACAATGAGCAGTTCTTC
j_gene: TRBJ2-7; d_gene: -; v_gene: TRBV20-1; CDR3aa: CSASADNRYEQYF; CDR3nt: TGCAGTGCTAGTGCGGACAATCGGTACGAGCAGTACTTC
j_gene: TRBJ1-3; d_gene: TRBD1; v_gene: TRBV18; CDR3aa: CASSRGQGAPGNTIYF; CDR3nt: TGTGCCAGCTCACGCGGACAGGGGGCGCCTGGAAACACCATATATTTT
j_gene: TRBJ2-3; d_gene: TRBD2; v_gene: TRBV27; CDR3aa: CASKRRDFGGADTQYF; CDR3nt: TGTGCCAGCAAACGACGCGATTTTGGGGGGGCAGATACGCAGTATTTT